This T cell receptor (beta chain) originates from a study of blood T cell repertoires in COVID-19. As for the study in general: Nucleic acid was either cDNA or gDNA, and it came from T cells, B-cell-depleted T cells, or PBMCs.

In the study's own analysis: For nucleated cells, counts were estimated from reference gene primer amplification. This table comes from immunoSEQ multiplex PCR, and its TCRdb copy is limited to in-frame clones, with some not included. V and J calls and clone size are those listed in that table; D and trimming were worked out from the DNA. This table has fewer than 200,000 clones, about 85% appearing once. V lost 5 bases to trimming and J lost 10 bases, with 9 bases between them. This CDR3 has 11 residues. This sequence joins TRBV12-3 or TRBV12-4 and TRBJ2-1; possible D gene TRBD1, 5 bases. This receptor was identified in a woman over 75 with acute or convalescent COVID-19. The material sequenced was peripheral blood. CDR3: CASSQRQEQFF. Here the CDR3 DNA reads TGTGCCAGCAGTCAAAGACAGGAGCAGTTCTTC.